Given below is one TCR beta chain in context. No antigen is known for it. Per-base qualities were not stored, and no clone one base away is much larger. The data were obtained in a study of cytomegalovirus exposure and HLA in healthy donors (TCRdb year 2017). For the wider study: An earlier analysis of approximately 640 of the donors reported about 250 Gb of sequence data and 117 million unique TCR beta sequences from 150 million to 200 million T cells. An early release that covered about 600 HLA-typed donors contained around 330 gigabases of sequencing data and 80 million or so unique TCR sequences. Of the 300 to 500 genotyped donors, approximately 81% were placed in the genetic ancestry cluster associated with self-reported Caucasian donors. The aim of the study was to test whether cataloging public T cell receptors could identify signatures of past pathogen exposure. Using immunosequencing, the study profiled T cell repertoires from about 610 subjects and related those repertoires to cytomegalovirus serostatus. Along with the roughly 670-subject first cohort, a separate validation cohort of around 120 different subjects was used. The study combined high-throughput TCR immunosequencing, statistical association of individual TCRs with disease status, and machine learning to predict cytomegalovirus infection status. In a later analysis, previously published TCR beta repertoires from about 670 donors were re-analyzed and high-resolution HLA genotyping was added so that TCR occurrence patterns could be studied. The later analysis used no new phenotypic data to find candidate immune exposures, relying instead on TCR beta sequences and their occurrence across donors. An earlier analysis of around 580 of the donors used high-throughput TCR beta sequencing to judge whether each TCR beta V gene segment behaved as functional or pseudogenic. Donor age, sex, ethnicity and CMV serostatus were collected together with the repertoire data. In a later genetic analysis, genome-wide SNP genotypes for 398 of the 666 donors were used, and that subset was treated as a discovery cohort. All discovery cohort repertoires had been generated on a single sequencing platform. HLA typing covered class I and class II loci at four-digit resolution. Typing coverage varied by locus: roughly 620-630 donors for A, B, C, DRB1 and DQB1; approximately 500 for DQA1; 600 to 610 for DPA1; fewer than 480 for DPB1. A handful of DR-DQ haplotypes were handled as single units for association and clustering because linkage in the cohort was strong. Among roughly 370 genotyped donors of the cohort, an average of 235,054 unique TCR beta nucleotide sequences were sequenced per donor, around 20% of them non-productive. The investigation overall reported the following: Most TCR sequences were observed very rarely across donors, whereas some public TCRs were present in many individuals. A further reported finding was that TCR beta sequences accurately predicted the HLA-A and HLA-B alleles for most subjects in the first cohort. In the study, approximately 160 TCR beta chains were listed as associated with cytomegalovirus. Because counts were too low, roughly 17 rarely observed V segments, including chromosome 9 orphons, were left out of the earlier analysis of a few hundred of the donors. In an earlier analysis of fewer than 750 of the donors, most TCR beta V segments were observed in productive rearrangements about 87% or about 30% of the time, broadly matching IMGT annotations. A group of highly shared sequence variants was considered likely to be a technical artifact of the sequencing pipeline. An association between a missense DCLRE1C variant and V-gene and J-gene trimming of TCR beta chains was found in a later genetic analysis and replicated in an independent cohort. According to a later genetic analysis, donors in an Asian-associated ancestry cluster had fewer N-insertions in productive TCRs than the roughly 660-donor mean. Strong co-occurrence of HLA alleles, especially DR and DQ, made assigning TCR associations to individual alleles difficult. Some IMGT-functional V segments, including TRBV6-2 and TRBV6-3, could not be told apart with the 87-base-pair reads, so those segments were excluded. According to a later analysis, TCR association rates differed among HLA loci, with DRB1 alleles showing the most associated TCRs and HLA-C alleles showing the fewest. The classifier was reported to diagnose cytomegalovirus status with high specificity and sensitivity in both the original and validation cohorts. The presence/absence analyses assumed that sequencing depth was roughly uniform across donors, and that assumption may not be true. Several of the top co-occurrence clusters appeared to be linked to parvovirus B19, influenza, CMV and Epstein-Barr virus, according to a later analysis. Because HLA typing was unavailable for some donors at each locus, only the typed subset was used in association tests. Linkage disequilibrium might explain the correlated functional status among segregating V segments, but an unknown experimental factor could not be excluded. At a false discovery rate of 0.05, a later analysis linked 16,000 or so TCR beta sequences to specific HLA alleles. According to a later analysis, most CMV-associated TCR beta chains appeared to be HLA-restricted, and the HLA associations seemed to be driven largely by CMV exposure. CMV serostatus was the only immune exposure information available for the cohort. Compared with equally common non-associated chains, HLA-associated TCR beta chains in a later analysis were more clonally expanded and had lower generation probabilities. The cohort was sequenced for TCR beta chains only, and without alpha or paired-chain data the features that could be detected were limited. It was suggested by the authors that the approach could potentially be generalized to other disease states and immunological phenotypes. In vitro tests confirmed that a few of the cytomegalovirus-associated TCR beta chains recognize cytomegalovirus antigens.

Library preparation employed the immunoSEQ multiplex PCR assay. A mixture of 60 forward primers for TCR Vbeta segments and 13 reverse primers for TCR Jbeta segments was used in the multiplex PCR. The CDR3 region of rearranged TCR beta genes was amplified from genomic DNA by a multiplex PCR assay. The amplified TCR beta libraries were sequenced on the Illumina HiSeq System as 87-base-pair reads. Concerning the study's data processing: Across the 500 to 700 repertoires, a later analysis counted 75 million to 90 million unique TCR beta chains, around 11 million of which were shared by at least two donors. To remove PCR and sequencing errors, raw reads were error-corrected and collapsed into unique sequences using a nearest-neighbor algorithm that merged closely related sequences. V, D and J gene segments were assigned by aligning CDR3 sequences to IMGT reference sequences. For a sequence to be retained, a match of at least six nucleotides was required to both a V gene segment and a J gene segment. Rearrangements were called productive when the CDR3 lacked stop codons and stayed in frame with V and J; all others were non-productive. Following IMGT convention, CDR3 was defined as the stretch from the second conserved V-encoded cysteine to the conserved J-encoded phenylalanine. In an earlier analysis of more than 550 of the donors, sequences lacking an unambiguous match to a single V gene segment were excluded. In an earlier analysis of about 590 of the donors, a V segment was called functional when productive rearrangements were above 56.7%, and segregating when the standard deviation between donors exceeded 5%. A statistical classification framework was developed to diagnose cytomegalovirus status using the catalog of TCR beta chain sequences. In a later analysis, TCR nucleotide sequences were compared against IMGT/GENE-DB human TR gene sequences so that V and J genes could be assigned. In a later analysis, CDR3 sequences and most-parsimonious VDJ recombination scenarios were assigned using the TCRdist pipeline. In a later analysis, each TCR beta chain was defined by its CDR3 amino acid sequence together with its V-gene family, and reads without a unique V-gene family were excluded. In a later analysis, 500 to 650 highly shared, low-generation-probability nucleotide sequences were removed to address suspected cross-contamination and a sequencing artifact. In a later analysis, a clonal expansion index was calculated for each public chain from normalized within-repertoire ranks of inferred template counts. Generation probabilities in a later analysis came from a VDJ recombination model fitted to out-of-frame rearrangements, and those results were checked against IGoR. In a later analysis, TCR-TCR, TCR-HLA and TCR-CMV co-occurrence was scored with hypergeometric tests, and a repertoire-size bias correction was applied to TCR pairs. To estimate false discovery rates, a later analysis permuted the HLA or CMV assignments 20 times. In a later analysis, co-occurring TCRs were grouped using DBSCAN, and TCRdist sequence similarity was added for clustering within HLA-allele-positive subsets. Co-occurrence clustering excluded repertoires with fewer than 30,000 or more than 120,000 public chains, plus five with anomalous nucleotide sharing. The table was pulled from immuneACCESS by TCRdb, which kept in-frame rearrangements only. Such tables lose some clones; where checked, under half of the loss comes from unresolved V genes, and the rest has no known cause. D and trimming were read from the DNA, whereas the V and J calls and clone size are those reported in that table. The sample contains hundreds of thousands of clones, roughly 83% of them found a single time. The ten largest account for under 0.85% of the sample.

In total, approximately 690 healthy bone marrow donors made up the cohort. At the time of sampling, all cohort members were nominally healthy, though unrecorded immune exposures were likely present. The donor was CMV seronegative and belonged to the group of over 350 seronegative cohort members. Each donor provided a peripheral blood sample, and peripheral blood mononuclear cells were used for TCR beta sequencing. Genomic DNA extraction from the blood cell samples was performed with the Qiagen DNeasy Blood Extraction Kit. CDR1 and CDR2 are drawn from the germline V gene (reference sequence): SEHNR, FQNEAQ. There are 17 amino acids in the CDR3, from cysteine to phenylalanine inclusive. The sequence is cut down to CDR3 DNA, 51 bases in frame from base 1. V is trimmed back by 2 bases and J by 2 bases, and the junction contains 8 bases that no gene match accounts for.

The specimen sequenced was PBMCs. The rearrangement joined TRBV7-9 to TRBJ2-3; 9 bases in the middle match TRBD2. The TCR sequence derives from a boy younger than 10 in good health and CMV-seronegative. Here is the DNA: TGTGCCAGCAGCTTACAGGCTAGCGGGGACAACACAGATACGCAGTATTTT. This is translated as CASSLQASGDNTDTQYF.